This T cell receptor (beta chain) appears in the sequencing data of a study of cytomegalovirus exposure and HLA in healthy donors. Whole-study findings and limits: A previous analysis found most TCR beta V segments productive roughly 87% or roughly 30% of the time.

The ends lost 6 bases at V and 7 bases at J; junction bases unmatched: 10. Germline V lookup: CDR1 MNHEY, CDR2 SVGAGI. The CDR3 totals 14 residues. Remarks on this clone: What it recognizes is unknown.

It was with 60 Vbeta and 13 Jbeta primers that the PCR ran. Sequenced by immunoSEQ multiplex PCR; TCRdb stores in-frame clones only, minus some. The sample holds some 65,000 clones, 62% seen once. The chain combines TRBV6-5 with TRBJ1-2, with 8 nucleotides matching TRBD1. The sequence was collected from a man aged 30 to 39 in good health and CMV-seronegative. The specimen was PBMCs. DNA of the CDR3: TGTGCCAGCAGGCGTACAGGGGGTATCACTGGCTACACCTTC. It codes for CASRRTGGITGYTF.